What follows describes a single T cell receptor beta chain. Its antigen is still unknown. No base-level quality is on record; no much larger clone is a single base apart. Donors were 40 or so systemically healthy Caucasian individuals from Russia aged about 6 to 100 years. Each donor gave about 9.7 milliliters of peripheral blood, drawn into EDTA-treated Vacutainer tubes. Ficoll-Paque density-gradient centrifugation was used to isolate PBMCs, with at least 6.5 million per sample. Total RNA was extracted from PBMCs with Trizol reagent, with at least 6 micrograms obtained per sample. For every donor, an aliquot of PBMCs went through flow cytometry to measure the percentages of naive CD45RAhigh/CD27high T cells. Inclusive of the bounding cysteine and phenylalanine, the CDR3 is 15 residues long. Only CDR3 DNA remains: 45 bases, in frame from the first base. In the germline V gene, CDR1 corresponds to MGHRA and CDR2 to YSYEKL. Between the V and J ends, shortened by 4 bases and 0 bases respectively, the junction contains 11 bases.

The protocol used for the library was 5' RACE. The sequencer listed for this sample is Illumina HiSeq 2500. The second PCR ran for roughly 6 to 11 cycles and used a J-beta primer mix along with a sample-barcoded 5' primer. Each TCR beta cDNA molecule received a unique molecular identifier from a template-switch 5' adaptor carrying 12 random nucleotides. Each sample yielded at least 2.5 million CDR3-containing paired-end reads. First-strand cDNA synthesis was performed from all RNA using the Mint cDNA synthesis kit, with priming by a TRBC-specific oligonucleotide. All cDNA was treated with uracil-DNA glycosylase and then went through a first 18-cycle PCR with the universal primers M1SS and BC2_uni_R. On the study's bioinformatics: Each sample was normalized by randomly selecting 1 million high-quality reads, each carrying a distinct molecular identifier. Instead of being binned into consensus sequences, reads that shared molecular identifiers were thrown out. MiTCR, run with a Q25 quality threshold and the strictest error-elimination algorithm, handled CDR3 identification, clonotype clustering and error correction. A nonparametric unseen species model with Euler transformation was used to estimate a lower bound on total TCR beta diversity. TCRdb reran the public reads through fastp at Q25 and MiXCR, keeping productive beta chains. Rows with a matching CDR3 protein are joined into one entry that keeps the most common DNA and genes. The V and J calls here are based on TCRdb, not the publication. The sample has about 1.4 million distinct CDR3 sequences on record, approximately 59% of them singletons. The ten largest clones capture 6.7% of the sample.

The data stem from a study of blood T cells in healthy people across ages (dated by TCRdb to 2014 to 2015). Some background on the complete study: Template switching captured roughly one uniquely barcoded TCR beta cDNA molecule per two T cells in model experiments. Using deep sequencing normalized with unique cDNA molecular identifiers, the study measured how TCR beta repertoire diversity changes with age. The donors were split into four age groups: young (average around 15 years), middle-aged (around 37), aged (approximately 60) and long-lived (over 80). To avoid experimental bias, donors of different ages were randomly spread across the sequencing lanes. The study analyzed two additional independent replicas of 1 million unique cDNA reads from the same blood draw for two donors, one aged 18 to 30 and one aged 80 or older. What the study reported, not specific to this receptor: Because the CMV infection status of the donors was unknown, age-related changes in expanded clonotypes may potentially have been confounded. Since profiling was done on bulk unsorted PBMCs, naive and antigen-experienced compartments could not be conclusively compared. Compared with the aged group, the long-lived group had more naive CD4+ T cells, fewer expanded clones and increased TCR diversity, a pattern suggesting age selection. Estimates of total diversity based on one million sequenced T cells were considered lower bounds and underestimates. Observed TCR beta diversity per million T cells fell roughly linearly with age, and a significant reduction was already apparent by age around 44. A strong correlation was found between observed TCR beta diversity and the percentage of naive T cells measured by flow cytometry.

Sequenced: blood. The sequence was obtained from a man between 18 and 35 years old in good health. The chain is assembled from TRBV4-1 and TRBJ2-3, and perhaps TRBD2 as D gene, on 6 matching bases. The sequenced DNA is TGCGCCAGCAGCCGGGACTGGGCTAGCACAGATACGCAGTATTTT. Its coded protein is CASSRDWASTDTQYF.